A selection of T cell receptor beta chains follows, all from one sample in a study of blood T cell repertoires in COVID-19. Using immunoSEQ multiplex PCR, the repertoire was profiled, and TCRdb retains in-frame clones only, with some absent. The sample has a few hundred thousand clones; roughly 90% are singletons. The sample comprised peripheral blood. The receptors stem from a woman in her fifties or sixties with active or convalescent COVID-19. Each CDR3 is given with its conserved first and last residue. The D gene is left open where the match is weak. The size field is filled for only some rows; it gives once, few, many or a size class.

abundance: -; j_gene: TRBJ1-4; d_gene: -; v_gene: TRBV3-1/TRBV3-2; CDR3nt: TGTGCCAGCAGCCAAACGGGAGCAACTAATGAAAAACTGTTTTTT; CDR3aa: CASSQTGATNEKLFF
abundance: once; j_gene: TRBJ2-3; d_gene: TRBD1; v_gene: TRBV4-3; CDR3nt: TGCGCCAGCAGCCTCGAATGGCAGGGGGCGAGTATTACGTATTTT; CDR3aa: CASSLEWQGASITYF
abundance: -; j_gene: TRBJ2-2; d_gene: TRBD2; v_gene: TRBV19; CDR3nt: TGTGCCAGTAGTACAGGACTAGCGGTGACCGGGGAGCTGTTTTTT; CDR3aa: CASSTGLAVTGELFF
abundance: -; j_gene: TRBJ2-1; d_gene: TRBD2; v_gene: TRBV2; CDR3nt: TGTGCCAGCAACCTAGGACTAGCGGATAATGAGCAGTTCTTC; CDR3aa: CASNLGLADNEQFF
abundance: -; j_gene: TRBJ2-1; d_gene: TRBD2; v_gene: TRBV28; CDR3nt: TGTGCCAGCAGCCGACTAGCGGGGGGGGGCGATGAGCAGTTCTTC; CDR3aa: CASSRLAGGGDEQFF
abundance: -; j_gene: TRBJ1-4; d_gene: TRBD1; v_gene: TRBV27; CDR3nt: TGTGCCAGCAGTTTCAGCGAGGGGGCGAGTGAAAAACTGTTTTTT; CDR3aa: CASSFSEGASEKLFF
abundance: -; j_gene: TRBJ2-7; d_gene: -; v_gene: TRBV14; CDR3nt: TGTGCCAGCAGCCAAGAGTCCATACGGGAAAGGAACTACGAGCAGTACTTC; CDR3aa: CASSQESIRERNYEQYF
abundance: -; j_gene: TRBJ1-1; d_gene: -; v_gene: TRBV27; CDR3nt: TGTGCCAGCAGTCCACAGAGGGATCTGAGTGAAGCTTTCTTT; CDR3aa: CASSPQRDLSEAFF
abundance: -; j_gene: TRBJ1-3; d_gene: -; v_gene: TRBV2; CDR3nt: TGTGCCAGCACCAGGGACTCTGGAAACACCATATATTTT; CDR3aa: CASTRDSGNTIYF
abundance: once; j_gene: TRBJ2-7; d_gene: TRBD1; v_gene: TRBV20-1; CDR3nt: TGCAGTGCTAGTCAGTGGGGACAGGGATCCGGCGAGCAGTACTTC; CDR3aa: CSASQWGQGSGEQYF
abundance: -; j_gene: TRBJ1-1; d_gene: -; v_gene: TRBV11-2; CDR3nt: TGTGCCAGCAGCTTGTATCTTAACACTGAAGCTTTCTTT; CDR3aa: CASSLYLNTEAFF
abundance: -; j_gene: TRBJ2-1; d_gene: -; v_gene: TRBV21-1; CDR3nt: TGTGCCAGCAGCAAAGGGGAACAGGGTAGCTCCTACAATGAGCAGTTCTTC; CDR3aa: CASSKGEQGSSYNEQFF
abundance: -; j_gene: TRBJ2-7; d_gene: -; v_gene: TRBV28; CDR3nt: TGTGCCAGCAGTTGGCCCCCCTCCTCCCACGAGCAGTACTTC; CDR3aa: CASSWPPSSHEQYF
abundance: -; j_gene: TRBJ1-5; d_gene: -; v_gene: TRBV27; CDR3nt: TGTGCCAGCAGTTTGGGGGGTTATAGCAATCAGCCCCAGCATTTT; CDR3aa: CASSLGGYSNQPQHF
abundance: -; j_gene: TRBJ1-5; d_gene: TRBD1; v_gene: TRBV19; CDR3nt: TGTGCCAGTAGGACAGGGGCGGTTCAGCCCCAGCATTTT; CDR3aa: CASRTGAVQPQHF
abundance: once; j_gene: TRBJ1-4; d_gene: TRBD1; v_gene: TRBV27; CDR3nt: TGTGCCAGCAGTAACCTCTGGGACAGGGATGGAAAACTGTTTTTT; CDR3aa: CASSNLWDRDGKLFF
abundance: -; j_gene: TRBJ1-4; d_gene: TRBD1; v_gene: TRBV25-1; CDR3nt: TGTGCCAGCAGGAGGGGACAGACTAATGAAAAACTGTTTTTT; CDR3aa: CASRRGQTNEKLFF
abundance: few; j_gene: TRBJ2-3; d_gene: TRBD1; v_gene: TRBV3-1/TRBV3-2; CDR3nt: TGTGCCAGCAGCCAAGGGGGGACAGCTAGGGATACGCAGTATTTT; CDR3aa: CASSQGGTARDTQYF
abundance: -; j_gene: TRBJ2-7; d_gene: TRBD1; v_gene: TRBV9; CDR3nt: TGTGCCAGCAGTCGCCGGGGGACAGGGGACCACGAGCAGTACTTC; CDR3aa: CASSRRGTGDHEQYF
abundance: once; j_gene: TRBJ1-2; d_gene: TRBD1; v_gene: TRBV10-3; CDR3nt: TGTGCCATCAGTGAGTCATACAGGGGGCGCGACGGTGGCTACACCTTC; CDR3aa: CAISESYRGRDGGYTF
abundance: -; j_gene: TRBJ2-7; d_gene: -; v_gene: TRBV27; CDR3nt: TGTGCCAGCAGTTTTTCTGCTGGGACTCTTCACTACGAGCAGTACTTC; CDR3aa: CASSFSAGTLHYEQYF
abundance: -; j_gene: TRBJ1-6; d_gene: -; v_gene: TRBV7-2; CDR3nt: TGTGCCAGCAGCGTATCACACCAGGGTTTTGGTAATTCACCCCTCCACTTT; CDR3aa: CASSVSHQGFGNSPLHF
abundance: -; j_gene: TRBJ1-2; d_gene: TRBD1; v_gene: TRBV6-5; CDR3nt: TGTGCCAGCAGAGACCAAGGGACAGCCCAAGGCTACACCTTC; CDR3aa: CASRDQGTAQGYTF
abundance: once; j_gene: TRBJ2-3; d_gene: -; v_gene: TRBV28; CDR3nt: TGTGCCAGCAGTTCGTCGGCGGGACCCGTGACAGATACGCAGTATTTT; CDR3aa: CASSSSAGPVTDTQYF
abundance: -; j_gene: TRBJ2-3; d_gene: -; v_gene: TRBV27; CDR3nt: TGTGCCAGCAGTTTATTGGGAATACAGCGCGGGGTCACAGATACGCAGTATTTT; CDR3aa: CASSLLGIQRGVTDTQYF